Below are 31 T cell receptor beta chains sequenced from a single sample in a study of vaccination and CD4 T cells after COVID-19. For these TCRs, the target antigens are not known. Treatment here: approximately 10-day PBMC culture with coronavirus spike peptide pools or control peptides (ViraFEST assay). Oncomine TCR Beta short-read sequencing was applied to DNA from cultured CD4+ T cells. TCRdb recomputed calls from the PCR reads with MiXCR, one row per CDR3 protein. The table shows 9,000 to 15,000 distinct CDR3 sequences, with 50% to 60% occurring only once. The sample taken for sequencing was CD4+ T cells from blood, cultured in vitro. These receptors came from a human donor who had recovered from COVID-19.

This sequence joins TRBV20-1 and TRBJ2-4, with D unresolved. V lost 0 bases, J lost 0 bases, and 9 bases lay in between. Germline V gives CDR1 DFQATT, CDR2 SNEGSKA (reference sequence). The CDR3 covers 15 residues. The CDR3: CSARDTVLAKNIQYF. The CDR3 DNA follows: TGCAGTGCTAGAGATACAGTCCTAGCCAAAAACATTCAGTACTTC.

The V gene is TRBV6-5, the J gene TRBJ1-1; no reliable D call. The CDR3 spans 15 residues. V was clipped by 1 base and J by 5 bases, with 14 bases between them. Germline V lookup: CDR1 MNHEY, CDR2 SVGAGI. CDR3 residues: CASSYYGLDGTEAFF. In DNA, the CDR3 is TGTGCCAGCAGTTACTACGGACTCGATGGAACTGAAGCTTTCTTT.

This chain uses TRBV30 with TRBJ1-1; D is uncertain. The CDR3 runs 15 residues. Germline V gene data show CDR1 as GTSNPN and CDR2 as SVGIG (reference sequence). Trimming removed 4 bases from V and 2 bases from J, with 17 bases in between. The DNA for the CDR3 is TGTGCCTGGACCGGCCCCGGGTCAATAAACACTGAAGCTTTCTTT. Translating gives CAWTGPGSINTEAFF.

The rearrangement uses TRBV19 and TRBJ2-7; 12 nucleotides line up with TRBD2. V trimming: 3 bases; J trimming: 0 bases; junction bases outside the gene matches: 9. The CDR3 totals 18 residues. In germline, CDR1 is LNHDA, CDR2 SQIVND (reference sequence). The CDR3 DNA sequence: TGTGCCAGTAGTATCAAACTAGCGGGGGGACTTACCTCCTACGAGCAGTACTTC. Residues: CASSIKLAGGLTSYEQYF.

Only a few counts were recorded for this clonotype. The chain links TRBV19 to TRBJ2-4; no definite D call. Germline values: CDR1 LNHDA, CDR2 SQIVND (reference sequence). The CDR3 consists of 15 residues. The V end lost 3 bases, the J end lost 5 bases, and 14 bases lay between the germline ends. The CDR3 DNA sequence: TGTGCCAGTAGTATCCGTCCAATTGGGGAAAACATTCAGTACTTC. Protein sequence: CASSIRPIGENIQYF.

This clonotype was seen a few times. The CDR3 sequence: CAISEEYRGNYGYTF. CDR3 DNA sequence: TGTGCCATCAGTGAGGAATACAGGGGGAACTATGGCTACACCTTC. This chain links TRBV10-3 with TRBJ1-2; 8 bases agree with TRBD1. Per germline, CDR1 ENHRY and CDR2 SYGVKD. The CDR3 runs 15 residues. With 2 bases clipped from V and 2 bases from J, the junction kept 4 bases outside the gene matches.

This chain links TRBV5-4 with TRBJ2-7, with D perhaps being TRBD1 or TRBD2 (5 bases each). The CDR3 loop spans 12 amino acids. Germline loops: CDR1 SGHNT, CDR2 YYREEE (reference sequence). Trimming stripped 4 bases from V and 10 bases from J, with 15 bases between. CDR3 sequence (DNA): TGTGCCAGCAGCCAAGATCGGGACGGACAGTACTTC. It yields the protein CASSQDRDGQYF.

As DNA, the CDR3 is TGCGCCAGCAGCTTGGTCCCAGCCCTGAGCTCCTACGAGCAGTACTTC. Translated: CASSLVPALSSYEQYF. This rearrangement joins TRBV5-1 to TRBJ2-7, with D hard to call. The ends were cut back, 0 bases at V and 0 bases at J, with 13 bases in the middle. Germline values: CDR1 SGHRS, CDR2 YFSETQ. The CDR3 contains 16 residues.

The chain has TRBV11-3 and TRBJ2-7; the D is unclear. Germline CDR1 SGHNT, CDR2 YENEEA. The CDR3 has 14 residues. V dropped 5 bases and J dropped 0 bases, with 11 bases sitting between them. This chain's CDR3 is CASSLRSGSYEQYF. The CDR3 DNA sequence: TGTGCCAGCAGCCTACGCTCCGGCTCCTACGAGCAGTACTTC.

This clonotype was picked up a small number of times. The CDR3 protein is CASSSPLGPGGGYTF. The CDR3 nucleotides are TGTGCCAGCAGCTCACCGTTGGGACCGGGGGGTGGCTACACCTTC. The V and J genes are TRBV5-4 and TRBJ1-2, with a weak D call TRBD1 (5 bases). This CDR3 contains 15 residues. The germline V gene encodes CDR1 SGHNT and CDR2 YYREEE (reference sequence). V lost 3 bases to trimming and J lost 7 bases, with 19 bases between them.

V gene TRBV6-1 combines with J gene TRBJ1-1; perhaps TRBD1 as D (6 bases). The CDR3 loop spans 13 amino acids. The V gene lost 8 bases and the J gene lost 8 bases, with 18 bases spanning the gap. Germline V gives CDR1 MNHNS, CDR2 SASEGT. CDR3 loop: CASETPLQGEAFF. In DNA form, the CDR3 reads TGTGCCAGCGAGACCCCCTTACAGGGAGAAGCTTTCTTT.

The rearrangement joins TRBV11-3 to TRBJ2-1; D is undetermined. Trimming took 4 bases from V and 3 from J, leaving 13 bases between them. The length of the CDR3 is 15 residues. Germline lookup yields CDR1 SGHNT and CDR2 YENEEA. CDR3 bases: TGTGCCAGCAGCTCCTCCGGCCAGAACTACAATGAGCAGTTCTTC. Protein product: CASSSSGQNYNEQFF.

The CDR3 DNA reads as TGTGCCAGCAGAATAGAGACGCAGTATTTT. Translation: CASRIETQYF. J is TRBJ2-3 and V is TRBV2; D not certain. The CDR3 runs to 10 residues. From germline, CDR1 is SNHLY and CDR2 FYNNEI. The germline V and J ends were trimmed by 6 bases and 9 bases, with 7 bases remaining between them.

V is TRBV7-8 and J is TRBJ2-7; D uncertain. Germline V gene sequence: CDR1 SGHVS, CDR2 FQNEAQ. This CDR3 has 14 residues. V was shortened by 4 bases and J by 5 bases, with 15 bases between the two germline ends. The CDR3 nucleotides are TGTGCCAGCAGCTCCGACATGGGTAGGAACGAGCAGTACTTC. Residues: CASSSDMGRNEQYF.

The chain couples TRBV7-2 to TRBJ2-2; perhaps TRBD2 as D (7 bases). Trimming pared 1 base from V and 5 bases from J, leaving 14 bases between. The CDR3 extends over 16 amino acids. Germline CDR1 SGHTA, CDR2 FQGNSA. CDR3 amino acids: CASSLVPGGETGELFF. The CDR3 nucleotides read TGTGCCAGCAGCTTAGTTCCGGGGGGCGAGACCGGGGAGCTGTTTTTT.

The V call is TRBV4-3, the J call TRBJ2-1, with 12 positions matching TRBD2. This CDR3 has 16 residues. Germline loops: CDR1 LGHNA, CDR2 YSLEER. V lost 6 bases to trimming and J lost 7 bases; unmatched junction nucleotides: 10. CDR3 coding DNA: TGCGCCAGCAGGCCTGATCTAGCGGGAGGGCCTAATGAGCAGTTCTTC. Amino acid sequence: CASRPDLAGGPNEQFF.

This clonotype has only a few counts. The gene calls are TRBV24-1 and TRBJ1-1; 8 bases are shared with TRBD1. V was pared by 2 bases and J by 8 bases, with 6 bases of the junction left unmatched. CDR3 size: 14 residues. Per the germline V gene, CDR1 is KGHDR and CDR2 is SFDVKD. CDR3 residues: CATSDSRTGNEAFF. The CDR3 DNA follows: TGTGCCACCAGTGATTCCCGGACAGGGAACGAAGCTTTCTTT.

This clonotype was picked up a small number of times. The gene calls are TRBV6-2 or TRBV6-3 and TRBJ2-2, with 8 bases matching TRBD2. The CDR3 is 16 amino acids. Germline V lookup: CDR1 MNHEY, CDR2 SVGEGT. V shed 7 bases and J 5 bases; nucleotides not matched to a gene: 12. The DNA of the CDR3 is TGTGCCAGCACCACTACGGGACTAGTGGGAACCGGGGAGCTGTTTTTT. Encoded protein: CASTTTGLVGTGELFF.

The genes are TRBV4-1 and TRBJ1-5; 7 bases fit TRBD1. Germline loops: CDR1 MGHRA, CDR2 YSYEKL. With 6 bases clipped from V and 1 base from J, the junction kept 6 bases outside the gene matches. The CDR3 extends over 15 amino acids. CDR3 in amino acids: CASRPDRVSNQPQHF. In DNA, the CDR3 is TGCGCCAGCAGACCTGACAGGGTAAGCAATCAGCCCCAGCATTTT.

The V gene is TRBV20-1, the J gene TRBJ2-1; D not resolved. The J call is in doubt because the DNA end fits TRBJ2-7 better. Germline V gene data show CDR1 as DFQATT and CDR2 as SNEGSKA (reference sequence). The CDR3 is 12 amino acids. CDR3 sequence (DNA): TGCAGTGCTAGTCACAACTCCTACGAGCAGTACTTC. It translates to CSASHNSYEQYF.

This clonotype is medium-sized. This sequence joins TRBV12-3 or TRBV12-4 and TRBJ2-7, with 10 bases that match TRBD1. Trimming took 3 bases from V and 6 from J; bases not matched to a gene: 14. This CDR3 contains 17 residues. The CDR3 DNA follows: TGTGCCAGCAGTTTTGTTCTGGGACAGGGGCCCTCTCGCGAGCAGTACTTC. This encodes CASSFVLGQGPSREQYF.

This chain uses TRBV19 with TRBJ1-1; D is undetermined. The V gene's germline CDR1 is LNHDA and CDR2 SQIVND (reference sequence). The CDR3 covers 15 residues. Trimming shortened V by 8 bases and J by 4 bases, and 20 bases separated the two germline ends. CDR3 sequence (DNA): TGTGCCAGTCAGGTATACCCCAGGTTGGGCACTGAAGCTTTCTTT. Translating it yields CASQVYPRLGTEAFF.

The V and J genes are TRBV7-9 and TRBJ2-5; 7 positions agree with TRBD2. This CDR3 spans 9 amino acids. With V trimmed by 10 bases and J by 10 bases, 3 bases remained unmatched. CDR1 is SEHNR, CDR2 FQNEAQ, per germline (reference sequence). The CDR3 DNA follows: TGTGCCACCAGGGAGGGCCAGTACTTC. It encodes CATREGQYF.

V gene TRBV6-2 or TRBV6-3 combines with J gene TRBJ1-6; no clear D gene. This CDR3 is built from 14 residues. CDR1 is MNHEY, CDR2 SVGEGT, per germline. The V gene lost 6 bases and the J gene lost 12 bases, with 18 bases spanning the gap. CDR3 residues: CASSRRTGDRPLHF. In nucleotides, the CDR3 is TGTGCCAGCAGCCGCAGGACTGGCGATAGACCCCTCCACTTT.

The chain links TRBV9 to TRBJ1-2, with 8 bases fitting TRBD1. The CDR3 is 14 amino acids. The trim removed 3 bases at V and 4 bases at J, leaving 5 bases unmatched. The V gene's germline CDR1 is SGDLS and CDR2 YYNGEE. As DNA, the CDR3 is TGTGCCAGCAGCGAGGGGACAGGCCTCTATGGCTACACCTTC. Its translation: CASSEGTGLYGYTF.

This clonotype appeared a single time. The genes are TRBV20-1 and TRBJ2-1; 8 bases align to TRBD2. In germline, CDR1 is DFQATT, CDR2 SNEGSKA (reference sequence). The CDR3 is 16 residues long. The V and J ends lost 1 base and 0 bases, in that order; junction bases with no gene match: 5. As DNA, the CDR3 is TGCAGTGCTAGAGGTCCGGGGGGGAGCTCCTACAATGAGCAGTTCTTC. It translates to CSARGPGGSSYNEQFF.

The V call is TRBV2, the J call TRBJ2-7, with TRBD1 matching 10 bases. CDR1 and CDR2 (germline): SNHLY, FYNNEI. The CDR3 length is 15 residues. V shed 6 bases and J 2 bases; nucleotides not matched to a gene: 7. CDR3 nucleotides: TGTGCCAGCAGCGACGGGACAGGGGCCCCCTACGAGCAGTACTTC. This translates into CASSDGTGAPYEQYF.

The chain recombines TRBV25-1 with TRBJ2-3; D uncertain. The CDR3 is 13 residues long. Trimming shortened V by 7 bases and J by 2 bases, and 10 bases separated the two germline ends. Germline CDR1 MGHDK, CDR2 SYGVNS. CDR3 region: CASKKNPTDTQYF. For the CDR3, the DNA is TGTGCCAGCAAAAAGAATCCCACAGATACGCAGTATTTT.

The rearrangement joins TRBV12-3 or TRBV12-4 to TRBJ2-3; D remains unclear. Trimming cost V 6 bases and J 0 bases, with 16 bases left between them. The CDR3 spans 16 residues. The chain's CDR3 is CASSPLGLISTDTQYF. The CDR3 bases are TGTGCCAGCAGCCCTCTGGGTCTGATTAGCACAGATACGCAGTATTTT.

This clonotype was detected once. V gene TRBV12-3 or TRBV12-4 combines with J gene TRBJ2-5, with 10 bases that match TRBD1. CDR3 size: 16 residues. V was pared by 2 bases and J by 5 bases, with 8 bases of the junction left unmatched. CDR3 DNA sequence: TGTGCCAGCAGTTTACGGCTACCGGGACAGGGGGAGACCCAGTACTTC. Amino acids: CASSLRLPGQGETQYF.

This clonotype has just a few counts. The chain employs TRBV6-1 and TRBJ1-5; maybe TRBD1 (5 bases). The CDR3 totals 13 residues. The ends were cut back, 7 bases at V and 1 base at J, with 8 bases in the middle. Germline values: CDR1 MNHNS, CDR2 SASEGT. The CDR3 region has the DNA TGTGCCAGCATGGGACGGAGCAATCAGCCCCAGCATTTT. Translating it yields CASMGRSNQPQHF.